This T cell receptor (beta chain) was recorded in a study of T cell responses to AZD1222 COVID-19 vaccine. Study-wide context: Analysis merged second doses at about 4 or about 12 weeks. General study findings and limits: Of the AZD1222 recipients, only six or seven were seropositive at baseline. Elevations in Spike-specific TCR breadth and depth followed administration of two AZD1222 doses. After the peak T cell response, and only then, were repertoires sampled.

Remarks on this clone: What it recognizes is unknown.

Germline V gene data show CDR1 as SEHNR and CDR2 as FQNEAQ (reference sequence). The V end lost 8 bases, the J end lost 6 bases, and 11 bases lay between the germline ends. The length of the CDR3 is 13 residues. Sequencing was performed with immunoSEQ multiplex PCR; in TCRdb, only in-frame clones are kept and a portion is missing. Among around 150,000 clones listed, roughly 89% were seen once. This clonotype was obtained from an adult in good health. Sequencing used peripheral blood, obtained on day 0 of AZD1222 vaccination. The chain uses TRBV7-9 and TRBJ1-6; D not certain. The DNA for the CDR3 is TGTGCCAGCGGCATGGGCGGTAATTCACCCCTCCACTTT. The encoded protein is CASGMGGNSPLHF.